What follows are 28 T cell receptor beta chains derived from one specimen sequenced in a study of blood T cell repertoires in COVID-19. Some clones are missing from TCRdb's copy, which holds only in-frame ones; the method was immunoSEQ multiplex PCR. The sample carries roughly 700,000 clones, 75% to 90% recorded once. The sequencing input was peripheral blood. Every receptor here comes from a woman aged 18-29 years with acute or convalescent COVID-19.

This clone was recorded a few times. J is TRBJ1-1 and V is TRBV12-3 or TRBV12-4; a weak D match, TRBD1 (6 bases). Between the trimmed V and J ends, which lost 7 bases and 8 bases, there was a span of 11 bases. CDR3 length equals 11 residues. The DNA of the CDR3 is TGTGCCAGCACCCAAGGGACAGAAGCTTTCTTT. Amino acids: CASTQGTEAFF.

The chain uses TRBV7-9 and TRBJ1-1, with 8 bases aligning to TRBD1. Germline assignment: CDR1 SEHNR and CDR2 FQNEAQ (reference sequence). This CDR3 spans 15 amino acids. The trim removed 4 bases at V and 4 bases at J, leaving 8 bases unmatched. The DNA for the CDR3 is TGTGCCAGCAGCTCACTACAGGGGGTTGTCACTGAAGCTTTCTTT. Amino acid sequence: CASSSLQGVVTEAFF.

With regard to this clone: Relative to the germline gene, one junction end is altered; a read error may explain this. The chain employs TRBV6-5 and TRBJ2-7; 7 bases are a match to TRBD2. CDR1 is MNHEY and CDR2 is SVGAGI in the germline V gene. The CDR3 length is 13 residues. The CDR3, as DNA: TGTGCCGGCAGTTACTCGGGGGGTTACGAGCAGTACTTC. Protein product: CAGSYSGGYEQYF.

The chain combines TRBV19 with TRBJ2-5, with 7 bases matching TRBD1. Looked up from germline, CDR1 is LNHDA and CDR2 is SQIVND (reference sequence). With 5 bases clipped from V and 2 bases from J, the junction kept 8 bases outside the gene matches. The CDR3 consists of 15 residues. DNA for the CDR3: TGTGCCAGTAGTCGACAGGGCGGCCCTCAAGAGACCCAGTACTTC. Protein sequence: CASSRQGGPQETQYF.

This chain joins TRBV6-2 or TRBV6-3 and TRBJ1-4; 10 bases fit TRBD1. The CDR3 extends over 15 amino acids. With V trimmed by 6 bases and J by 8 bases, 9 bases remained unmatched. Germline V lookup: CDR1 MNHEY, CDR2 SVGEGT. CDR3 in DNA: TGTGCCAGCAGCTGGGGACAGGGGAGGCCCGAAAAACTGTTTTTT. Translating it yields CASSWGQGRPEKLFF.

CDR3 in DNA: TGTGCCTGGAGGCGACAGGCCCTTCGTTCACCCCTCCACTTT. Translating it yields CAWRRQALRSPLHF. The chain has TRBV30 and TRBJ1-6; a possible D gene is TRBD1 (6 bases). CDR3 length: 14 amino acids. The germline gives CDR1 GTSNPN, CDR2 SVGIG (reference sequence). V shed 3 bases and J shed 9 bases, with 15 bases lying between them. Combining the CDR3 with reference TRBV30 and TRBJ1-6 gives the whole variable domain SQTIHQWPATLVQPVGSPLSLECTVEGTSNPNLYWYRQAAGRGLQLLFYSVGIGQISSEVPQNLSASRPQDRQFILSSKKLLLSDSGFYLCAWRRQALRSPLHFGNGTRLTVT.

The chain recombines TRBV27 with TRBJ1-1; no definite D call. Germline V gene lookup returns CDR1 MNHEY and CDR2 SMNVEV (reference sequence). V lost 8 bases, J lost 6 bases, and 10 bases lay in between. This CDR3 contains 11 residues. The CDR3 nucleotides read TGTGCCAGCGTATTGGGAGCTGAAGCTTTCTTT. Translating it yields CASVLGAEAFF.

CDR3 sequence reads: CASSAGAGQPQHF. The CDR3 DNA sequence: TGTGCCAGCAGTGCAGGGGCCGGTCAGCCCCAGCATTTT. The rearrangement uses TRBV9 and TRBJ1-5; TRBD1 is a possible D gene (6 bases). Trimming took off 5 bases at V and 6 bases at J, with 12 bases between the two ends. The length of the CDR3 is 13 residues. The germline V gene has CDR1 SGDLS and CDR2 YYNGEE.

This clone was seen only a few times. The CDR3 sequence is CASSPVGLQPLTEGGSGYTF. As DNA, the CDR3 is TGCGCCAGCAGCCCTGTCGGTTTACAACCACTTACAGAGGGTGGCTCAGGCTACACCTTC. The chain is built from TRBV5-1 and TRBJ1-2; no reliable D call. The CDR3 length is 20 residues. The germline gives CDR1 SGHRS, CDR2 YFSETQ. V lost 4 bases and J 8 bases, leaving 36 bases between the germline ends.

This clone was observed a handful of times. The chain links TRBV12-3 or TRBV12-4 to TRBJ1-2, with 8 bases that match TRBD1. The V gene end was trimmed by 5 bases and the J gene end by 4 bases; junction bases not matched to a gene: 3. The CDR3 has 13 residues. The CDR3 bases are TGTGCCAGCAGTCGGGACAGGCTCTATGGCTACACCTTC. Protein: CASSRDRLYGYTF.

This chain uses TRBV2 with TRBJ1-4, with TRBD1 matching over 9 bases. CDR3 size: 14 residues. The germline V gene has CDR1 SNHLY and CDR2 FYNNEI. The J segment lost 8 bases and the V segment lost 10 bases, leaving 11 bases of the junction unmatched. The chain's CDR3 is CATAAGTGNEKLFF. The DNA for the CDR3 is TGTGCCACCGCCGCTGGGACAGGGAACGAAAAACTGTTTTTT.

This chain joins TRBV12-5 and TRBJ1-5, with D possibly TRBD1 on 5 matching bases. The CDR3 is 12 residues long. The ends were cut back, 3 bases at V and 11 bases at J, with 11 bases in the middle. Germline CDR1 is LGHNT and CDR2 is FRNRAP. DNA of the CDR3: TGTGCTAGTGGTTTAGGCAAAGGGGCCCAGCATTTT. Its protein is CASGLGKGAQHF.

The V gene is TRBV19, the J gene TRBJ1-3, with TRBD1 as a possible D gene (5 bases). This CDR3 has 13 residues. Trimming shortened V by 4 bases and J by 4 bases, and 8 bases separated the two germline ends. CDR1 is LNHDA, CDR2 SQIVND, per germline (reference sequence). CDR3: CASSTGNGNTIYF. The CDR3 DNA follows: TGTGCCAGTAGTACAGGGAACGGAAACACCATATATTTT.

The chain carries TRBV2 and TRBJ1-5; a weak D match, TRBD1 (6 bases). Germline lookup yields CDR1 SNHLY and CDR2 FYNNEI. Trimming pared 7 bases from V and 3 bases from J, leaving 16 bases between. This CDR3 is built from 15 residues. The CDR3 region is CASTRDRSSNQPQHF. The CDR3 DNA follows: TGTGCCAGCACCCGAGACAGGAGCTCCAATCAGCCCCAGCATTTT. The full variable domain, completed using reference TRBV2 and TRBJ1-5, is EPEVTQTPSHQVTQMGQEVILRCVPISNHLYFYWYRQILGQKVEFLVSFYNNEISEKSEIFDDQFSVERPDGSNFTLKIRSTKLEDSAMYFCASTRDRSSNQPQHFGDGTRLSIL.

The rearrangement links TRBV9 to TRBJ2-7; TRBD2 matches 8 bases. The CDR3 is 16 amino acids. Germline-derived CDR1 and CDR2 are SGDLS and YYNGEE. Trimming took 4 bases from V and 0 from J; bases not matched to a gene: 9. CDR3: CASSPSSGTPSYEQYF. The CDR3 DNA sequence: TGTGCCAGCAGCCCCAGTAGCGGGACACCCTCCTACGAGCAGTACTTC.

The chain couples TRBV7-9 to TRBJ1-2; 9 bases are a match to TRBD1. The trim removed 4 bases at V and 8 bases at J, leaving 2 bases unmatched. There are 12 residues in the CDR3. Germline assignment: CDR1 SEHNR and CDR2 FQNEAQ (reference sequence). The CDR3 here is CASSSGTGGYTF. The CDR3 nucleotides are TGTGCCAGCAGCTCCGGGACAGGGGGCTACACCTTC.

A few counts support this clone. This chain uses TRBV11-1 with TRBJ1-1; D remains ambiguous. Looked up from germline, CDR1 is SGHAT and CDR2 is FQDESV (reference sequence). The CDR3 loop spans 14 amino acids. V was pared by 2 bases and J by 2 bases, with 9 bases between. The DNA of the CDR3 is TGTGCCAGCAGCTTACCACTTACCAACACTGAAGCTTTCTTT. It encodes CASSLPLTNTEAFF.

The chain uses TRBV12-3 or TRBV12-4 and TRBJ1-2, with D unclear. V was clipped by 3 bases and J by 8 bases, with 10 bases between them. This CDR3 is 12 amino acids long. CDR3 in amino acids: CASSFFAGGYTF. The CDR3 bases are TGTGCCAGCAGTTTTTTTGCGGGCGGCTACACCTTC.

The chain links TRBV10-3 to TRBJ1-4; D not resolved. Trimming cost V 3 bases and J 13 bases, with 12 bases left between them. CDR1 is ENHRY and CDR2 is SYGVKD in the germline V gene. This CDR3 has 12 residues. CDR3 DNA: TGTGCCATCAGTGACGACAATTTCAGACTGTTTTTT. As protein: CAISDDNFRLFF.

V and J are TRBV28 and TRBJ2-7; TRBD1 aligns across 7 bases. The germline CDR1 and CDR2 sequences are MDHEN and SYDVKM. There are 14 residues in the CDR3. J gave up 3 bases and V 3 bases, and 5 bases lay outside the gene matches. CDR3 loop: CASSFAQGFYEQYF. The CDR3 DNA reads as TGTGCCAGCAGTTTTGCACAGGGGTTCTACGAGCAGTACTTC.

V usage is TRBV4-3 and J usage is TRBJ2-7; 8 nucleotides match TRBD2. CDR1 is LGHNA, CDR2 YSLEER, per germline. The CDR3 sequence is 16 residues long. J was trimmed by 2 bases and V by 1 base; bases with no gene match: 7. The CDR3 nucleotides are TGCGCCAGCAGCCAAGGATTCGCGGGGGGTGCCTACGAGCAGTACTTC. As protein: CASSQGFAGGAYEQYF.

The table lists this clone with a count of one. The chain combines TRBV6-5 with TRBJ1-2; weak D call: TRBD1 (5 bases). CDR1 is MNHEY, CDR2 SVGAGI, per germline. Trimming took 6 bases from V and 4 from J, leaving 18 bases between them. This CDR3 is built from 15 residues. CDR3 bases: TGTGCCAGCAGCGACTCGGGGGGTGGAAGCTATGGCTACACCTTC. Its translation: CASSDSGGGSYGYTF.

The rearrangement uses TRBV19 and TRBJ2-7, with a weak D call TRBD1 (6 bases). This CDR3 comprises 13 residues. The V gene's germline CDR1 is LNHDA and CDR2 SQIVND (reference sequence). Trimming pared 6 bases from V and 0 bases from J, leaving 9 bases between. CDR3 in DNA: TGTGCCAGTAGCTGGACAGTCTCCTACGAGCAGTACTTC. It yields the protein CASSWTVSYEQYF.

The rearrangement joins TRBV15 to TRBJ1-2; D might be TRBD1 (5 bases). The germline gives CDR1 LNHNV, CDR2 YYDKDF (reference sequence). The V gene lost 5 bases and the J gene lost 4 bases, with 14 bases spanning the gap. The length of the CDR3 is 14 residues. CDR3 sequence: CATSHSGAGYGYTF. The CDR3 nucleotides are TGTGCCACCAGCCACAGTGGGGCTGGCTATGGCTACACCTTC.

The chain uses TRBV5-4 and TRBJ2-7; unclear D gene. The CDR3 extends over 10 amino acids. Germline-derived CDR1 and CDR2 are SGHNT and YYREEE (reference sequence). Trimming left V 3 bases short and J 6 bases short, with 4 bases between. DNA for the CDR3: TGTGCCAGCAGCTATCGCGAGCAGTACTTC. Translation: CASSYREQYF.

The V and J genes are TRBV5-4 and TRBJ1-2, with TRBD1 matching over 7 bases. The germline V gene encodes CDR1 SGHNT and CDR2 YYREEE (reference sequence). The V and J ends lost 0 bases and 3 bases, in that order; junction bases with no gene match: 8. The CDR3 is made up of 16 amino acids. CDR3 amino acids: CASSLDSGTAYYGYTF. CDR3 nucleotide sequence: TGTGCCAGCAGCTTGGATTCCGGGACAGCTTACTATGGCTACACCTTC.

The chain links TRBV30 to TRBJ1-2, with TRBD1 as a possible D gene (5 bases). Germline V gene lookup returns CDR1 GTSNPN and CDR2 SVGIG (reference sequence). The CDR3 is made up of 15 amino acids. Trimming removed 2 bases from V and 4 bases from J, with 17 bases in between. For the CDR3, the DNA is TGTGCCTGGAGTCTCGACGGGGGGTTAGGCTATGGCTACACCTTC. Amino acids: CAWSLDGGLGYGYTF.

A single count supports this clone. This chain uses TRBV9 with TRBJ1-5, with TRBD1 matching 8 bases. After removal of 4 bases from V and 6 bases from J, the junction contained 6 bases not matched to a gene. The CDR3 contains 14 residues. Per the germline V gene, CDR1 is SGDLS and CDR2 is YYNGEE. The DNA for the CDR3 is TGTGCCAGCAGCCTCGGACAGGGTGGTCAGCCCCAGCATTTT. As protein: CASSLGQGGQPQHF. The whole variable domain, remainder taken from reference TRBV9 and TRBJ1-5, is DSGVTQTPKHLITATGQRVTLRCSPRSGDLSVYWYQQSLDQGLQFLIQYYNGEERAKGNILERFSAQQFPDLHSELNLSSLELGDSALYFCASSLGQGGQPQHFGDGTRLSIL.